This T cell receptor beta chain originates from a study of T cell repertoires in cytomegalovirus infection. Background on the study: An indication of both CMV infection and matching HLA type came from public TCR beta signatures.

To note about this clonotype: Its antigen is as yet unknown.

Study-level points and caveats: Carriage of CMV together with the relevant HLA was identifiable through cumulative public TCR beta family frequency.

TCRdb reprocessed the reads via MiXCR and lists one record per CDR3 protein. The sample lists fewer than 900,000 distinct CDR3 sequences, about 29% occurring once. This receptor was taken from a human donor in good health (CMV status not recorded). Some clones in this sample may be carry-over from other donors' samples. The sequencing here drew on cultured CD8+ T cells from PBMCs, taken from culture after CMV antigen stimulation.

CDR3 nucleotide sequence: TGTGCCAGTAGTATATCCCCCGGACCGACGGGGGTCAGGAACACCGGGGAGCTGTTTTTT. Translated: CASSISPGPTGVRNTGELFF. V usage is TRBV19 and J usage is TRBJ2-2, with D possibly being TRBD2 (6 bases). The germline V gene encodes CDR1 LNHDA and CDR2 SQIVND (reference sequence). Between the trimmed V and J ends, which lost 2 bases and 1 base, there was a span of 23 bases. The CDR3 has 20 amino acids.